The TCR beta chain under discussion was sequenced for a study of patients and donors after allogeneic stem cell transplantation. Germline assignment: CDR1 ENHRY and CDR2 SYGVKD. V shed 5 bases, J shed 9 bases, and the junction held 4 bases outside the gene matches. The CDR3 has 12 residues. This clonotype was found a few times. MiXCR, applied by TCRdb to the RT-PCR reads, yields one record per CDR3 protein. The data show approximately 140,000 distinct CDR3 sequences, about two fifths seen once. V is TRBV10-3 and J is TRBJ1-2; 9 bases are shared with TRBD1. The sequence came from a human donor who was either an allogeneic HSCT recipient or a stem cell or donor lymphocyte infusion donor (not recorded which). It is not recorded whose cells these are; they may come from a transplant donor. Sequenced input: blood, either unsorted or a sorted T cell fraction (not recorded which). CDR3 region: CAISLDRGSYTF. CDR3 nucleotides: TGTGCCATCAGTCTTGACAGGGGGAGCTACACCTTC.